These 11 T cell receptor beta chains were all obtained from the same sample, sequenced in a study of blood T cell repertoires in COVID-19 (dated by TCRdb to 2019 to 2021). Library preparation was by the immunoSEQ multiplex PCR assay. As stored in TCRdb, this immuneACCESS dataset retains in-frame rearrangements with V and J assigned. A fraction of the clones does not appear; measured against another copy, unresolved V genes explain less than half of the discrepancy, and the remainder lacks a known reason. This sample comprises fewer than 250,000 clones, less than 90% of them detected only once. The top ten clones comprise approximately 6.6% of the sample. The sample taken for sequencing was PBMCs or T cells enriched from blood (not recorded which). The receptors were gathered from a woman aged 40 to 49 who had recovered from COVID-19.

This clone was seen only once. V usage is TRBV24-1 and J usage is TRBJ2-2; TRBD1 aligns across 7 bases. The CDR3 runs to 15 residues. CDR1 and CDR2 from the germline V gene are KGHDR and SFDVKD. V was clipped by 6 bases and J by 4 bases; unmatched bases: 7. This CDR3 is CATSRQGLGTGELFF. CDR3 sequence (DNA): TGTGCCACCAGTAGACAGGGCCTCGGCACCGGGGAGCTGTTTTTT.

The chain joins TRBV28 to TRBJ1-5; D is unresolved. This CDR3 is 15 amino acids long. Germline values: CDR1 MDHEN, CDR2 SYDVKM. V was pared by 8 bases and J by 6 bases, with 20 bases between. CDR3 DNA sequence: TGTGCCAGCGAGACTGCATATAGCAGAAGTCAGCCCCAGCATTTT. Encoded protein: CASETAYSRSQPQHF.

This clone was counted between two and nine times. The J gene is TRBJ1-4, the V gene TRBV5-1; D not certain. The CDR3 loop spans 14 amino acids. Germline values: CDR1 SGHRS, CDR2 YFSETQ. Trimming took 3 bases from V and 3 from J, leaving 9 bases between them. CDR3 DNA: TGCGCCAGCAGCTCAGAGGTTCCTAATGAAAAACTGTTTTTT. It specifies CASSSEVPNEKLFF.

J is TRBJ2-5 and V is TRBV15; tentative D call: TRBD2 (6 bases). The CDR3 covers 16 residues. V shed 1 base and J shed 1 base, with 13 bases lying between them. Germline-derived CDR1 and CDR2 are LNHNV and YYDKDF (reference sequence). CDR3 sequence reads: CATSRGLVGIQETQYF. CDR3 nucleotide sequence: TGTGCCACCAGCAGAGGACTAGTAGGGATCCAAGAGACCCAGTACTTC.

J is TRBJ1-3 and V is TRBV7-2; D remains unclear. The germline V gene encodes CDR1 SGHTA and CDR2 FQGNSA. V was clipped by 5 bases and J by 0 bases, with 8 bases between them. The CDR3 has 14 residues. CDR3 nucleotide sequence: TGTGCCAGCAGCGGAGGGTCCTCTGGAAACACCATATATTTT. Translating gives CASSGGSSGNTIYF.

The chain recombines TRBV4-3 with TRBJ2-3, with 9 bases lining up with TRBD2. The V segment lost 0 bases and the J segment 2 bases; nucleotides outside the gene matches: 9. CDR1 and CDR2 from the germline V gene are LGHNA and YSLEER. This CDR3 has 18 residues. The DNA of the CDR3 is TGCGCCAGCAGCCAAGATCGGACCGGGACTAGCAACACAGATACGCAGTATTTT. Protein sequence: CASSQDRTGTSNTDTQYF.

J is TRBJ2-1 and V is TRBV12-3 or TRBV12-4; D is possibly TRBD2 (5 bases). Between the trimmed V and J ends, which lost 2 bases and 6 bases, there was a span of 8 bases. The CDR3 runs to 13 residues. The CDR3 loop is CASSLQEANEQFF. As DNA, the CDR3 is TGTGCCAGCAGTTTACAGGAGGCCAATGAGCAGTTCTTC.

This clone was seen a few times. The V and J genes are TRBV7-9 and TRBJ1-1; a possible D gene is TRBD1 (6 bases). This CDR3 region has 14 residues. Germline CDR1 reads SEHNR; CDR2 reads FQNEAQ (reference sequence). V gave up 1 base and J gave up 6 bases, with 12 bases separating them. The CDR3, as DNA: TGTGCCAGCAGCTTAGAAGTATCAGGGGCTGAAGCTTTCTTT. Amino acid sequence: CASSLEVSGAEAFF.

This sequence joins TRBV28 and TRBJ1-6; a weak D match, TRBD1 (5 bases). V gave up 3 bases and J gave up 5 bases, with 11 bases separating them. CDR1 MDHEN and CDR2 SYDVKM come from the germline V gene. CDR3 size: 15 residues. CDR3 nucleotides: TGTGCCAGCAGTTTTAGCAGGGCCAATAATTCACCCCTCCACTTT. It is translated as CASSFSRANNSPLHF. The whole variable domain, filled in from reference TRBV28 and TRBJ1-6, reads DVKVTQSSRYLVKRTGEKVFLECVQDMDHENMFWYRQDPGLGLRLIYFSYDVKMKEKGDIPEGYSVSREKKERFSLILESASTNQTSMYLCASSFSRANNSPLHFGNGTRLTVT.

V and J are TRBV11-2 and TRBJ1-5; 7 bases align to TRBD1. Germline CDR1 SGHAT, CDR2 FQNNGV. The CDR3 sequence is 14 residues long. Unmatched junction bases numbered 3, after V lost 5 bases and J lost 2 bases. The CDR3 DNA reads TGTGCCAGCAGCCAGACAGGGCGCAATCAGCCCCAGCATTTT. Protein product: CASSQTGRNQPQHF. The variable domain in full, completed from reference TRBV11-2 and TRBJ1-5, reads EAGVAQSPRYKIIEKRQSVAFWCNPISGHATLYWYQQILGQGPKLLIQFQNNGVVDDSQLPKDRFSAERLKGVDSTLKIQPAKLEDSAVYLCASSQTGRNQPQHFGDGTRLSIL.

CDR3 loop: CASSLQYQETQYF. In DNA form, the CDR3 reads TGTGCCAGCAGTTTACAGTACCAAGAGACCCAGTACTTC. This chain joins TRBV27 and TRBJ2-5; D remains ambiguous. This CDR3 is built from 13 residues. V was pared by 2 bases and J by 0 bases, with 4 bases between. Germline loops: CDR1 MNHEY, CDR2 SMNVEV (reference sequence).